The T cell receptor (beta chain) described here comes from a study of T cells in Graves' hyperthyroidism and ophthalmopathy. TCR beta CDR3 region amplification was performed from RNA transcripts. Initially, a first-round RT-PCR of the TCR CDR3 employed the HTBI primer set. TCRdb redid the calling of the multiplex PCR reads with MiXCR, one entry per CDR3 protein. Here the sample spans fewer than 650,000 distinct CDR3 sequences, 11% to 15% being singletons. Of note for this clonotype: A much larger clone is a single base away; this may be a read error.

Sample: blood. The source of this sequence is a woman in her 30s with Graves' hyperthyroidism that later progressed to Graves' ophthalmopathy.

CDR3 in amino acids: CASISRQGYGYTF. The CDR3 DNA reads TGTGCCAGCATCTCCCGACAGGGGTATGGCTACACCTTC. The chain employs TRBV7-2 and TRBJ1-2, with 8 bases identical to TRBD1. V shed 7 bases and J 5 bases; nucleotides not matched to a gene: 6. Germline assignment: CDR1 SGHTA and CDR2 FQGNSA. This CDR3 spans 13 amino acids.